The 28 T cell receptor beta chains reported below all come from one sample, sequenced in a study of spatial heterogeneity in lung cancer. Time point specified: blood at routine non-recurrence follow-up after resection. Whole RNA obtained from tumor, nontumor lung or frozen PBMC underwent sequencing without sorting. TCRdb redid the calling of the 5' RACE reads with MiXCR, one entry per CDR3 protein. Among about 52,000 distinct CDR3 sequences listed, 7.4% were seen once. The material was PBMCs, obtained at follow-up. These receptors were obtained from a female donor with early-stage non-small cell lung cancer.

The chain links TRBV7-2 to TRBJ2-7; D is unresolved. In germline, CDR1 is SGHTA, CDR2 FQGNSA. The ends were cut back, 1 base at V and 0 bases at J, with 7 bases in the middle. The CDR3 has 14 residues. CDR3 region: CASSLVTVSYEQYF. CDR3 coding DNA: TGTGCCAGCAGCTTAGTGACGGTCTCCTACGAGCAGTACTTC. Complete variable domain (other parts from reference TRBV7-2 and TRBJ2-7): GAGVSQSPSNKVTEKGKDVELRCDPISGHTALYWYRQSLGQGLEFLIYFQGNSAPDKSGLPSDRFSAERTGGSVSTLTIQRTQQEDSAVYLCASSLVTVSYEQYFGPGTRLTVT.

The sample holds many counts of this clonotype. The chain recombines TRBV5-1 with TRBJ1-2; D gene unclear. Germline V CDR1 and CDR2: SGHRS, YFSETQ. V shed 4 bases and J shed 2 bases, with 15 bases lying between them. The CDR3 contains 15 residues. This chain's CDR3 is CASSPSDGLNYGYTF. CDR3 in DNA: TGCGCCAGCAGCCCCTCGGACGGACTAAACTATGGCTACACCTTC.

This clonotype was counted only a few times. The gene calls are TRBV7-2 and TRBJ1-1; D not resolved. V dropped 5 bases and J dropped 1 base, with 14 bases sitting between them. Germline V gene lookup returns CDR1 SGHTA and CDR2 FQGNSA. CDR3 length: 15 residues. For the CDR3, the DNA is TGTGCCAGCAGCCCGGGTAGGGTACCGAACACTGAAGCTTTCTTT. Translation: CASSPGRVPNTEAFF.

V and J are TRBV5-1 and TRBJ2-3; the match to TRBD2 covers 9 bases. V shed 1 base and J 6 bases; nucleotides not matched to a gene: 21. CDR1 is SGHRS, CDR2 YFSETQ, per germline. CDR3 size: 20 residues. This CDR3 is CASSLWGLAGRETDADTQYF. The CDR3 nucleotides read TGCGCCAGCAGCTTGTGGGGTCTAGCGGGACGGGAGACCGACGCCGATACGCAGTATTTT.

The chain uses TRBV7-2 and TRBJ2-3; D remains unclear. Deletions cut 3 bases from V and 4 bases from J, with 8 bases between. Germline V CDR1 and CDR2: SGHTA, FQGNSA. This CDR3 region has 13 residues. CDR3 sequence reads: CASSFAEPDTQYF. The CDR3 DNA reads as TGTGCCAGCAGCTTTGCGGAACCAGATACGCAGTATTTT. The full variable domain, rest sourced from reference TRBV7-2 and TRBJ2-3, is GAGVSQSPSNKVTEKGKDVELRCDPISGHTALYWYRQSLGQGLEFLIYFQGNSAPDKSGLPSDRFSAERTGGSVSTLTIQRTQQEDSAVYLCASSFAEPDTQYFGPGTRLTVL.

At least ten counts were recorded for this clonotype. V usage is TRBV10-2 and J usage is TRBJ2-3; weak D call: TRBD2 (5 bases). V was clipped by 7 bases and J by 8 bases, with 13 bases between them. The length of the CDR3 is 12 residues. From germline, CDR1 is WSHSY and CDR2 SAAADI. DNA for the CDR3: TGCGCCAGCATCAACCCGGCGGGTACGCAGTATTTT. Amino acid sequence: CASINPAGTQYF.

This clonotype was seen a handful of times. The rearrangement links TRBV28 to TRBJ1-5, with D maybe TRBD1 (6 bases). V gave up 6 bases and J gave up 2 bases, with 14 bases separating them. Germline V gives CDR1 MDHEN, CDR2 SYDVKM. CDR3 length: 15 amino acids. This chain's CDR3 is CASSQMGGRNQPQHF. The DNA of the CDR3 is TGTGCCAGCAGCCAAATGGGGGGGCGCAATCAGCCCCAGCATTTT.

This clonotype has ten or more counts. The J gene is TRBJ1-4, the V gene TRBV28; unclear D gene. In germline, CDR1 is MDHEN, CDR2 SYDVKM. The CDR3 extends over 16 amino acids. Trimming shortened V by 4 bases and J by 6 bases, and 18 bases separated the two germline ends. The CDR3 loop reads CASSYAETLRDEKLFF. DNA for the CDR3: TGTGCCAGCAGTTACGCCGAAACTCTAAGGGATGAAAAACTGTTTTTT.

This clonotype appeared many times. This chain uses TRBV20-1 with TRBJ2-2, with a weak D call TRBD1 (6 bases). Germline V gives CDR1 DFQATT, CDR2 SNEGSKA (reference sequence). V lost 7 bases, J lost 4 bases, and 16 bases lay in between. The CDR3 has 14 residues. This CDR3 reads CSVGSGVGTGELFF. Written as DNA, the CDR3 is TGCAGTGTTGGTTCAGGGGTAGGCACCGGGGAGCTGTTTTTT.

This clonotype was observed a handful of times. One junction end does not reproduce the germline sequence, and a read error may be involved. The chain uses TRBV5-1 and TRBJ2-7; the D gene could be TRBD1 or TRBD2 (6 bases each). Germline CDR1 SGHRS, CDR2 YFSETQ. The CDR3 has 14 amino acids. The CDR3 DNA is TGCACCAGCTCCCGGGGGCGAATTATCTACGAGCAGTACTTC. Amino acids: CTSSRGRIIYEQYF.

This clonotype was observed at least ten times. The rearrangement uses TRBV29-1 and TRBJ2-1; TRBD1 agrees at 9 bases. Trimming removed 7 bases from V and 7 bases from J; junction bases left unmatched: 23. The length of the CDR3 is 18 residues. From germline, CDR1 is SQVTM and CDR2 ANQGSEA. CDR3 DNA: TGCAGCGCGACAGGGGGGCTGGTCAGTCGCATGGTAAGGAATGAGCAGTTCTTC. Translation gives CSATGGLVSRMVRNEQFF.

This clonotype was seen many times. The chain carries TRBV7-2 and TRBJ2-1; 11 nucleotides line up with TRBD2. Germline-derived CDR1 and CDR2 are SGHTA and FQGNSA. V gave up 5 bases and J gave up 7 bases; unmatched junction bases: 10. The CDR3 is 16 amino acids. The CDR3 region has the DNA TGTGCCAGCAGCCTACCCGGGACTAGCGGTTCTAATGAGCAGTTCTTC. Amino acids: CASSLPGTSGSNEQFF.

A word on this clonotype: This may be a read error: a much more frequent sequence differs by one nucleotide. This CDR3 is missing its conserved last phenylalanine or tryptophan, likely due to a read error. The chain combines TRBV10-3 with TRBJ2-3; no clear D. Germline lookup yields CDR1 ENHRY and CDR2 SYGVKD. CDR3 length: 13 amino acids. V lost 0 bases and J lost 4, with 5 bases in between. This CDR3 reads CAISESTPDTQYL. Here the CDR3 DNA reads TGTGCCATCAGTGAGTCAACGCCAGATACGCAGTATCTT.

The chain employs TRBV4-3 and TRBJ2-1; D not certain. Per germline, CDR1 LGHNA and CDR2 YSLEER. The CDR3 contains 14 residues. Trimming removed 3 bases at V and 4 bases at J, with 10 bases between. CDR3 amino acids: CASSQDLEYNEQFF. The CDR3 DNA follows: TGCGCCAGCAGCCAGGACCTAGAGTACAATGAGCAGTTCTTC.

In this sample, this clonotype turned up many times. This rearrangement joins TRBV12-3 or TRBV12-4 to TRBJ2-5; either TRBD1 or TRBD2 may supply D (5 bases each). The CDR3 contains 12 residues. Trimming took 10 bases from V and 2 from J, leaving 11 bases between them. CDR3 protein: CATRRTQETQYF. The CDR3 DNA follows: TGTGCCACCAGGAGGACACAAGAGACCCAGTACTTC.

This clonotype was detected a few times. The V call is TRBV5-1, the J call TRBJ2-3; tentatively, D is TRBD2 (6 bases). The V end lost 6 bases, the J end lost 0 bases, and 14 bases lay between the germline ends. This CDR3 region has 15 residues. CDR1 SGHRS and CDR2 YFSETQ come from the germline V gene. CDR3 loop: CASNAGSQSTDTQYF. The DNA of the CDR3 is TGCGCCAGCAACGCGGGGTCCCAGAGCACAGATACGCAGTATTTT.

This clonotype was recorded many times. The chain is built from TRBV5-1 and TRBJ2-2, with D perhaps being TRBD1 or TRBD2 (6 bases each). Germline loops: CDR1 SGHRS, CDR2 YFSETQ. The V end was cut by 2 bases, the J end by 6 bases, with 8 bases between. There are 13 residues in the CDR3. The CDR3 loop reads CASSFGGSGELFF. The CDR3 DNA reads as TGCGCCAGCAGCTTCGGGGGCTCCGGGGAGCTGTTTTTT.

This clonotype has at least ten counts. V is TRBV11-3 and J is TRBJ2-1; D uncertain. Germline V gene sequence: CDR1 SGHNT, CDR2 YENEEA. V gave up 9 bases and J gave up 4 bases, with 13 bases separating them. The CDR3 is made up of 13 amino acids. CDR3 in amino acids: CASQGPGYNEQFF. The CDR3 DNA follows: TGTGCCAGTCAAGGGCCCGGTTACAATGAGCAGTTCTTC.

This clonotype was seen at least ten times. This chain links TRBV7-9 with TRBJ1-2, with D perhaps matching TRBD1 (6 bases). CDR1 and CDR2 (germline): SEHNR, FQNEAQ (reference sequence). The CDR3 runs 15 residues. V lost 5 bases and J 2 bases, leaving 15 bases between the germline ends. The CDR3 sequence is CASSLAEQGNYGYTF. For the CDR3, the DNA is TGTGCCAGCAGCCTTGCTGAACAGGGCAACTATGGCTACACCTTC.

This clonotype was picked up a small number of times. V and J are TRBV2 and TRBJ2-1; no reliable D call. The CDR3 extends over 13 amino acids. V was pared by 3 bases and J by 5 bases, with 8 bases between. In germline, CDR1 is SNHLY, CDR2 FYNNEI. The CDR3 DNA is TGTGCCAGCAGTGATATAGGGAACAATGAGCAGTTCTTC. Protein product: CASSDIGNNEQFF.

This clonotype has only a few counts. V and J are TRBV11-2 and TRBJ2-3; the D gene is possibly TRBD2 (5 bases). Trimming removed 3 bases at V and 2 bases at J, with 9 bases between. CDR3 length equals 14 residues. CDR1 is SGHAT and CDR2 is FQNNGV in the germline V gene. DNA of the CDR3: TGTGCCAGCAGCTTTTCCGGGGACACAGATACGCAGTATTTT. Encoded protein: CASSFSGDTDTQYF. Together with reference TRBV11-2 and TRBJ2-3, the CDR3 gives the full variable domain: EAGVAQSPRYKIIEKRQSVAFWCNPISGHATLYWYQQILGQGPKLLIQFQNNGVVDDSQLPKDRFSAERLKGVDSTLKIQPAKLEDSAVYLCASSFSGDTDTQYFGPGTRLTVL.

This clonotype was recorded at least ten times. V usage is TRBV12-3 or TRBV12-4 and J usage is TRBJ1-2, with a possible D match to TRBD1 (5 bases). Trimming removed 3 bases from V and 7 bases from J, with 12 bases in between. The CDR3 is made up of 13 amino acids. The CDR3 loop reads CASSFAGVGGYTF. CDR3 in DNA: TGTGCCAGCAGTTTTGCGGGGGTCGGTGGCTACACCTTC.

The V gene is TRBV4-1, the J gene TRBJ2-2, with a weak D call TRBD2 (5 bases). The CDR3 is 16 amino acids. Germline V lookup: CDR1 MGHRA, CDR2 YSYEKL. Trimming took 2 bases from V and 1 from J, leaving 11 bases between them. The CDR3 DNA is TGCGCCAGCAGCCAAAAGGAGGCCATGAACACCGGGGAGCTGTTTTTT. Translating gives CASSQKEAMNTGELFF.

The table lists this clonotype with many counts. V gene TRBV4-1 combines with J gene TRBJ1-5, with unresolved D. The germline V gene encodes CDR1 MGHRA and CDR2 YSYEKL. The CDR3 spans 14 residues. Trimming took 3 bases from V and 0 from J, leaving 6 bases between them. This CDR3 reads CASSHSDSNQPQHF. The CDR3 DNA sequence: TGCGCCAGCAGCCATTCAGATAGCAATCAGCCCCAGCATTTT.

This clonotype was counted ten times or more. The chain carries TRBV10-2 and TRBJ2-1; TRBD1 aligns across 8 bases. Unmatched junction bases numbered 8, after V lost 3 bases and J lost 7 bases. This CDR3 has 15 amino acids. Germline V gene lookup returns CDR1 WSHSY and CDR2 SAAADI. CDR3 sequence (DNA): TGCGCCAGCAGTGATACCGGGACAGGTTGGAATGAGCAGTTCTTC. It is translated as CASSDTGTGWNEQFF.

This clonotype was counted many times. The chain joins TRBV20-1 to TRBJ2-1, with 11 bases that match TRBD2. CDR3 length: 14 residues. The V segment lost 3 bases and the J segment 5 bases; nucleotides outside the gene matches: 3. CDR1 is DFQATT and CDR2 is SNEGSKA in the germline V gene (reference sequence). In DNA, the CDR3 is TGCAGTGCTAGGTTTAGCGGGGGGGACAATGAGCAGTTCTTC. Residues: CSARFSGGDNEQFF.

Details on this clonotype: It may be a read error: a sequence one base away is much more abundant. The rearrangement links TRBV28 to TRBJ2-1; 11 bases are shared with TRBD2. V was clipped by 3 bases and J by 8 bases; unmatched bases: 15. CDR3 length equals 18 residues. The V gene's germline CDR1 is MDHEN and CDR2 SYDVKM. In nucleotides, the CDR3 is TGTGCCAGCAGTTTCGCGGGACTAGCGGTGGTCCGTGGATATGAGCAGTTCTTC. Protein: CASSFAGLAVVRGYEQFF.

This clonotype was detected many times. V gene TRBV4-1 combines with J gene TRBJ2-1; weak D call: TRBD2 (6 bases). Trimming left V 0 bases short and J 2 bases short, with 14 bases between. CDR1 and CDR2 (germline): MGHRA, YSYEKL. This CDR3 has 17 residues. Here the CDR3 reads CASSQDVGTQTYNEQFF. The CDR3 bases are TGCGCCAGCAGCCAAGATGTAGGGACTCAAACCTACAATGAGCAGTTCTTC.